These 7 T cell receptor beta chains came from one sample sequenced in a study of graft-versus-host responses after intestinal transplantation. The data were produced by immunoSEQ multiplex PCR, yet TCRdb's version contains in-frame clones alone and is incomplete. The repertoire holds 62,000 or so clones, with roughly 90% as singletons. The sequencing used PBMCs, collected 26 days after transplant. Receptor source: a human patient who received an intestinal transplant, so some T cells may come from the graft donor.

The chain has TRBV7-9 and TRBJ1-3; TRBD1 is a possible D gene (5 bases). This CDR3 has 16 residues. Germline CDR1 SEHNR, CDR2 FQNEAQ (reference sequence). V was trimmed by 2 bases and J by 0 bases, leaving 11 bases between them. The CDR3, as DNA: TGTGCCAGCAGCTTAATCCCCAGGGCCTCTGGAAACACCATATATTTT. Residues: CASSLIPRASGNTIYF. The complete variable domain, with remaining parts taken from reference TRBV7-9 and TRBJ1-3, reads DTGVSQNPRHKITKRGQNVTFRCDPISEHNRLYWYRQTLGQGPEFLTYFQNEAQLEKSRLLSDRFSAERPKGSFSTLEIQRTEQGDSAMYLCASSLIPRASGNTIYFGEGSWLTVV.

This clone was recorded a few times. The rearrangement joins TRBV5-6 to TRBJ2-2, with D tentatively TRBD2 (6 bases). The germline CDR1 and CDR2 sequences are SGHDT and YYEEEE. The ends were cut back, 6 bases at V and 5 bases at J, with 8 bases in the middle. CDR3 length: 12 residues. The CDR3, as DNA: TGTGCCAGCACGCGGGGAACCGGGGAGCTGTTTTTT. It yields the protein CASTRGTGELFF.

This chain uses TRBV6-4 with TRBJ1-2; a possible D gene is TRBD1 (5 bases). V shed 0 bases and J shed 13 bases, with 12 bases lying between them. The CDR3 spans 12 residues. Germline CDR1 MRHNA, CDR2 SNTAGT. In DNA, the CDR3 is TGTGCCAGCAGTGACTCAGACAGTTCTCTCACCTTC. This sequence encodes CASSDSDSSLTF.

The genes are TRBV19 and TRBJ2-2, with TRBD1 identical over 7 bases. V lost 7 bases to trimming and J lost 0 bases; unmatched junction nucleotides: 5. The CDR3 runs 15 residues. Germline loops: CDR1 LNHDA, CDR2 SQIVND (reference sequence). The CDR3 DNA reads as TGTGCCAGTAATTCCGGGACAGCGAACACCGGGGAGCTGTTTTTT. Its translation: CASNSGTANTGELFF.

The chain employs TRBV2 and TRBJ2-5, with D possibly being TRBD2 (6 bases). Germline loops: CDR1 SNHLY, CDR2 FYNNEI. The CDR3 has 14 residues. Trimming cost V 7 bases and J 5 bases, with 17 bases left between them. The CDR3 region has the DNA TGTGCCAGCACGCATTCTAGCGAGAGGGAGACCCAGTACTTC. Translating gives CASTHSSERETQYF.

This sequence joins TRBV7-6 and TRBJ1-1; 7 nucleotides line up with TRBD1. Germline V CDR1 and CDR2: SGHVS, FNYEAQ. After removal of 5 bases from V and 3 bases from J, the junction contained 6 bases not matched to a gene. There are 14 residues in the CDR3. CDR3 sequence: CASSPRGADTEAFF. The CDR3 DNA is TGTGCCAGCAGCCCCAGGGGGGCGGACACTGAAGCTTTCTTT.

The chain carries TRBV29-1 and TRBJ1-1; D perhaps matches TRBD1 (6 bases). The ends were cut back, 6 bases at V and 3 bases at J, with 23 bases in the middle. The CDR3 totals 16 residues. CDR1 and CDR2 (germline): SQVTM, ANQGSEA. The CDR3 loop is CSVAGVWGLMDTEAFF. The CDR3 DNA follows: TGCAGCGTCGCAGGCGTTTGGGGGCTTATGGACACTGAAGCTTTCTTT. Combining the CDR3 with reference TRBV29-1 and TRBJ1-1 gives the whole variable domain SAVISQKPSRDICQRGTSLTIQCQVDSQVTMMFWYRQQPGQSLTLIATANQGSEATYESGFVIDKFPISRPNLTFSTLTVSNMSPEDSSIYLCSVAGVWGLMDTEAFFGQGTRLTVV.